Each of the 4 T cell receptor beta chains below was sequenced from the same sample in a study of shared T cell receptors in the human thymus. Sequencing was performed with immunoSEQ multiplex PCR; in TCRdb, only in-frame clones are kept and a portion is missing. The top ten clones hold more than 0.01% of a sample with over 450,000 clones, around 82% of them seen once. These data also formed part of another study, on human thymus T cells.

Source material: thymocytes. These receptors were taken from a boy under two years old with a congenital heart defect.

The V gene is TRBV19, the J gene TRBJ1-1; a weak D match, TRBD1 (5 bases). V was clipped by 5 bases and J by 0 bases, with 10 bases between them. This CDR3 is built from 14 residues. Germline V gene sequence: CDR1 LNHDA, CDR2 SQIVND (reference sequence). Here the CDR3 reads CASSQGLMNTEAFF. In nucleotides, the CDR3 is TGTGCCAGTAGTCAGGGACTCATGAACACTGAAGCTTTCTTT.

The rearrangement links TRBV6-1 to TRBJ2-1, with D possibly being TRBD2 (5 bases). This CDR3 is built from 17 residues. Deletions cut 2 bases from V and 3 bases from J, with 17 bases between. Per germline, CDR1 MNHNS and CDR2 SASEGT. The CDR3 nucleotides are TGTGCCAGCAGTGAATACGTAGCGCCCCTCGACTACAATGAGCAGTTCTTC. Translated, it gives CASSEYVAPLDYNEQFF.

The rearrangement links TRBV11-2 to TRBJ2-3; D is unclear. The CDR3 totals 16 residues. The V end lost 5 bases, the J end lost 6 bases, and 21 bases lay between the germline ends. Looked up from germline, CDR1 is SGHAT and CDR2 is FQNNGV. CDR3 loop: CASSPRTYPMPDTQYF. In DNA form, the CDR3 reads TGTGCCAGCAGCCCCCGCACTTACCCAATGCCGGATACGCAGTATTTT.

The V and J genes are TRBV28 and TRBJ1-2; 10 bases are a match to TRBD1. CDR1 and CDR2 from the germline V gene are MDHEN and SYDVKM. The CDR3 is 18 residues long. V dropped 2 bases and J dropped 3; count of bases not matched to a gene: 12. CDR3 in DNA: TGTGCCAGCAGTTTAAAGGGACAGGGGAGATCCCCCTACTATGGCTACACCTTC. Its translation is CASSLKGQGRSPYYGYTF.